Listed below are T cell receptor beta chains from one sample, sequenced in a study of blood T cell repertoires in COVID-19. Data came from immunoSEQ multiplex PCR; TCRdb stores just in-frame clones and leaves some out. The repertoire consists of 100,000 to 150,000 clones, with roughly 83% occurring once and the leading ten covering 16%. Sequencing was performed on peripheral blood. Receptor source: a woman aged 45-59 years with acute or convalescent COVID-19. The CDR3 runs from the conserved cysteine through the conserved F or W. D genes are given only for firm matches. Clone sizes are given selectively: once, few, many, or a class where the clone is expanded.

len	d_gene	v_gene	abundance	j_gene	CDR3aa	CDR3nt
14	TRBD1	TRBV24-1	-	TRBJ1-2	CATSDRQGSYGYTF	TGTGCCACCAGTGATCGACAGGGTAGCTATGGCTACACCTTC
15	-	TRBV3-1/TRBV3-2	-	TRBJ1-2	CASSLTGRSTDGYTF	TGTGCCAGCAGCCTTACCGGGAGATCTACCGATGGCTACACCTTC
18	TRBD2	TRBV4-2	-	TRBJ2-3	CASSQKGGTSVSTDTQYF	TGTGCCAGCAGCCAAAAAGGGGGGACTAGCGTTAGCACAGATACGCAGTATTTT
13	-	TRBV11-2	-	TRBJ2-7	CASSLGLAYEQYF	TGTGCCAGCAGCTTAGGGCTCGCCTACGAGCAGTACTTC
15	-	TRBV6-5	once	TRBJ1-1	CASSYSFQGKAEAFF	TGTGCCAGCAGTTACTCGTTCCAGGGTAAGGCTGAAGCTTTCTTT
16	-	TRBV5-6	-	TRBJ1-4	CASSWEGFATNEKLFF	TGTGCCAGCAGCTGGGAGGGGTTCGCAACTAATGAAAAACTGTTTTTT
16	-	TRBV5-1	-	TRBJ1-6	CASSLAGQGRDSPLHF	TGCGCCAGCAGCTTGGCCGGGCAGGGGCGTGATTCACCCCTCCACTTT
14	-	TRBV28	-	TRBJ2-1	CASSFLYRNNEQFF	TGTGCCAGCAGTTTTTTATACAGAAACAATGAGCAGTTCTTC
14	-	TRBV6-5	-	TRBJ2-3	CASRADGGTDTQYF	TGTGCCAGCAGGGCGGATGGGGGGACAGATACGCAGTATTTT
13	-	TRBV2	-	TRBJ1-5	CASSGLPNQPQHF	TGTGCCAGCAGTGGACTGCCGAATCAGCCCCAGCATTTT
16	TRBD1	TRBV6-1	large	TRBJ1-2	CASSEGTGSSYYGYTF	TGTGCCAGCAGTGAAGGGACAGGGAGCTCTTACTATGGCTACACCTTC
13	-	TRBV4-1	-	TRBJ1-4	CASSLYRDSDLIF	TGCGCCAGCAGCCTTTACCGGGACTCCGATTTGATTTTT
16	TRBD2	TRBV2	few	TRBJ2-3	CASSSGLATSTDTQYF	TGTGCCAGCAGTTCGGGACTAGCGACTAGCACAGATACGCAGTATTTT
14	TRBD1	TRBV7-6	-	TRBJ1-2	CASSLTDREAGYTF	TGTGCCAGCAGCTTAACCGACAGGGAGGCTGGCTACACCTTC
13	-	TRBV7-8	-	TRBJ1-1	CASSLGSGTEAFF	TGTGCCAGCAGCTTAGGGTCGGGCACTGAAGCTTTCTTT
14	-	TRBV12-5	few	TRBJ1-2	CASLMDSLPYGYTF	TGTGCTAGCCTAATGGACAGTCTTCCCTATGGCTACACCTTC
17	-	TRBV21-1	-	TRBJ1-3	CASSKGIEGLLGNTIYF	TGTGCCAGCAGCAAAGGAATCGAGGGTTTACTTGGAAACACCATATATTTT
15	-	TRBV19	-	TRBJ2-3	CASKAQGLDADTQYF	TGTGCCAGTAAGGCGCAGGGGCTCGACGCAGATACGCAGTATTTT
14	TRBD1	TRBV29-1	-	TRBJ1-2	CSALSTGGEWGYTF	TGCAGCGCCCTTTCGACAGGGGGCGAGTGGGGCTACACCTTC
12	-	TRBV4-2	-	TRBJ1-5	CASSPLDQPQHF	TGTGCCAGCAGCCCCCTCGATCAGCCCCAGCATTTT
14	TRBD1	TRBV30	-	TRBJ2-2	CAWTDRANTGELFF	TGTGCCTGGACAGACAGGGCGAACACCGGGGAGCTGTTTTTT
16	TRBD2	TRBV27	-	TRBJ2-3	CASSPTSGGLYDTQYF	TGTGCCAGCAGTCCTACTAGCGGGGGGCTGTACGATACGCAGTATTTT
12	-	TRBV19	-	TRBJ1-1	CASSTQGPEAFF	TGTGCCAGTAGTACCCAGGGGCCTGAAGCTTTCTTT
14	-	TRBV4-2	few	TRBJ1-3	CASSQDSSGNTIYF	TGTGCCAGCAGCCAAGACAGCTCTGGAAACACCATATATTTT
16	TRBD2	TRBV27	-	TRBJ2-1	CASTPGTSLSYNEQFF	TGTGCCAGCACGCCCGGGACTAGTCTTTCCTACAATGAGCAGTTCTTC
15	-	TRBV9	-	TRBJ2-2	CASSVVAENTGELFF	TGTGCCAGCAGCGTAGTAGCAGAAAACACCGGGGAGCTGTTTTTT
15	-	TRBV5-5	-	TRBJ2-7	CASSLVPGVSYEQYF	TGTGCCAGCAGCTTGGTACCAGGGGTCTCCTACGAGCAGTACTTC
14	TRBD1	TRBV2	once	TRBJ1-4	CASRGDREVGKLFF	TGTGCCAGCAGGGGGGACAGGGAGGTTGGAAAACTGTTTTTT
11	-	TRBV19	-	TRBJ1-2	CASTGQYGYTF	TGTGCCAGTACCGGACAGTATGGCTACACCTTC
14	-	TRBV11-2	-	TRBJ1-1	CASSLPVSGGEAFF	TGTGCCAGCAGCTTACCGGTCTCTGGCGGTGAAGCTTTCTTT
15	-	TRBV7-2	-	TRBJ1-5	CASSLAGASNQPQHF	TGTGCCAGCAGCTTAGCAGGAGCAAGTAATCAGCCCCAGCATTTT
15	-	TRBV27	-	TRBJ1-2	CASSFVAGNGYGYTF	TGTGCCAGCAGTTTCGTGGCAGGGAATGGCTATGGCTACACCTTC
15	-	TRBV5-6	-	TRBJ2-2	CASRRTPGGTGELFF	TGTGCCAGCAGGCGGACACCTGGTGGAACCGGGGAGCTGTTTTTT
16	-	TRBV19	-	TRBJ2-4	CASSIQGTVAKNIQYF	TGTGCCAGTAGTATCCAGGGGACCGTAGCCAAAAACATTCAGTACTTC
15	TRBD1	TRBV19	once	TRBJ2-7	CASSPGTESSYEQYF	TGTGCCAGTAGCCCCGGGACAGAGAGTTCCTACGAGCAGTACTTC
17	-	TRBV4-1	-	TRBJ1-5	CASSQEVGGSSNQPQHF	TGCGCCAGCAGCCAAGAAGTCGGCGGCTCTAGCAATCAGCCCCAGCATTTT
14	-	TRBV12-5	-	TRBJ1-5	CASGTDAGNQPQHF	TGTGCTAGTGGTACCGATGCGGGGAATCAGCCCCAGCATTTT
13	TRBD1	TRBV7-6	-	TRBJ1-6	CASSQGANSPLHF	TGTGCCAGCAGCCAGGGGGCAAATTCACCCCTCCACTTT
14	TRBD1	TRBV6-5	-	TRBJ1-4	CASTKQGSDEKLFF	TGTGCCAGCACCAAACAGGGGTCGGATGAAAAACTGTTTTTT
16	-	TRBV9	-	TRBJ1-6	CASSVDGSSYNSPLHF	TGTGCCAGCAGCGTAGATGGGAGCTCCTATAATTCACCCCTCCACTTT
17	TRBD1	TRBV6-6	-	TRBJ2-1	CASRREIGQGARNEQFF	TGTGCCAGCAGGCGAGAAATAGGACAGGGGGCACGAAATGAGCAGTTCTTC
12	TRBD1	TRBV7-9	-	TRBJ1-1	CASTSTGREAFF	TGTGCCAGCACCTCGACAGGGAGAGAAGCTTTCTTT
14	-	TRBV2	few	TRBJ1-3	CASSEYNSGNTIYF	TGTGCCAGCAGTGAATACAACTCTGGAAACACCATATATTTT
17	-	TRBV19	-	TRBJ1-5	CASAKKGLPRGNQPQHF	TGTGCCAGTGCCAAGAAGGGACTGCCGAGGGGCAATCAGCCCCAGCATTTT
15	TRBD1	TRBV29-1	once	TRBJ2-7	CSVDAGTGVNYEQYF	TGCAGCGTTGACGCCGGGACAGGAGTGAACTACGAGCAGTACTTC
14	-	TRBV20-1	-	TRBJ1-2	CSASRAGANYGYTF	TGCAGTGCTAGTCGCGCAGGGGCTAACTATGGCTACACCTTC
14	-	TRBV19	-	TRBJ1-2	CASTPGRQHYGYTF	TGTGCCAGTACACCCGGTAGACAGCACTATGGCTACACCTTC
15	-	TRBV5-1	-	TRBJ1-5	CASSLQGLTNQPQHF	TGCGCCAGCAGCTTGCAGGGCTTAACCAATCAGCCCCAGCATTTT
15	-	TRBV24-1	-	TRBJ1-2	CATSDPGTPNYGYTF	TGTGCCACCAGTGACCCCGGGACACCCAACTATGGCTACACCTTC
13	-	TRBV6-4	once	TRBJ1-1	CASSGGEGTEAFF	TGTGCCAGCAGTGGCGGGGAAGGGACTGAAGCTTTCTTT
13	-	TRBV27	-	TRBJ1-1	CASSLTVDTEAFF	TGTGCCAGCAGTCTGACAGTAGACACTGAAGCTTTCTTT
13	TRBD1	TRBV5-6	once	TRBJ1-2	CASSWDRGGGYTF	TGTGCCAGCAGCTGGGACAGGGGTGGCGGCTACACCTTC
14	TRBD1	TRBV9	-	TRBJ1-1	CASSAGQGNTEAFF	TGTGCCAGCAGCGCAGGACAGGGGAACACTGAAGCTTTCTTT